A selection of T cell receptor beta chains follows, all from one sample in a study of blood T cell repertoires in COVID-19. Clones were sequenced by immunoSEQ multiplex PCR, and TCRdb holds only the in-frame ones, with some missing. The sample shows around 250,000 clones, roughly 83% of them seen only once. The specimen sequenced was peripheral blood. All receptors derive from a woman of 80 years or more with COVID-19, enrolled during active disease. CDR3s include the opening cysteine and the closing phenylalanine or tryptophan. The D gene is left open where the match is weak. Expanded clones are given a class, and other clones once, few, many or no size at all.

>TRBJ1-1|TRBV5-1|NA|NA
TGCGCCAGCAGCCAGGAACGAGGGACTGAAGCTTTCTTT
CASSQERGTEAFF
>TRBJ2-7|TRBV3-1/TRBV3-2|few|NA
TGTGCCAGCAGCCGTAGGGAGGACTACGAGCAGTACTTC
CASSRREDYEQYF
>TRBJ2-2|TRBV19|NA|NA
TGTGCCAGTAACCCCGGGGGGCCCACCGGGGAGCTGTTTTTT
CASNPGGPTGELFF
>TRBJ1-4|TRBV5-1|NA|NA
TGCGCCAGCAGCTTGGCGGGGGAACCGAGGGAAAAACTGTTTTTT
CASSLAGEPREKLFF
>TRBJ1-1|TRBV28|NA|NA
TGTGCCAGCAGTCCTCCGACACGAGTGAACACTGAAGCTTTCTTT
CASSPPTRVNTEAFF
>TRBJ1-2|TRBV19|NA|TRBD1
TGTGCCAGTAGTAGACGGGACAGGGACGATGGCTACACCTTC
CASSRRDRDDGYTF
>TRBJ2-7|TRBV7-2|NA|TRBD1
TGTGCCAGCAGCTTAACCGGGACAGCCATCTACGAGCAGTACTTC
CASSLTGTAIYEQYF
>TRBJ2-1|TRBV7-2|NA|TRBD2
TGTGCCAGCAGGACCGGGGGGGCGGCCTACAATGAGCAGTTCTTC
CASRTGGAAYNEQFF
>TRBJ2-5|TRBV4-1|NA|TRBD2
TGCGCCAGCAGCCGCAGTAGCGGGGGGGTGGGAGAGACCCAGTACTTC
CASSRSSGGVGETQYF
>TRBJ1-2|TRBV6-5|NA|NA
TGTGCCAGCAGTTACAGCGGGCAGAACTATGGCTACACCTTC
CASSYSGQNYGYTF
>TRBJ1-2|TRBV5-4|NA|NA
TGTGCCAGCAGCTTGTCGGTAGGGGTCCATGGCTACACCTTC
CASSLSVGVHGYTF
>TRBJ1-1|TRBV18|NA|TRBD1
TGTGCCAGCTCACCACCGGGACAGGGTGGCCGGAACACTGAAGCTTTCTTT
CASSPPGQGGRNTEAFF
>TRBJ1-1|TRBV18|NA|TRBD1
TGTGCCAGCTCACCTAGGACAGGGCCCACTGAAGCTTTCTTT
CASSPRTGPTEAFF
>TRBJ2-1|TRBV5-1|NA|NA
TGCGCCAGCAGCTTGGAGGCAGGGTCGACCTACAATGAGCAGTTCTTC
CASSLEAGSTYNEQFF
>TRBJ2-3|TRBV5-1|NA|TRBD1
TGCGCCAGCAGCTTGGGACAGGGTCGCACAGATACGCAGTATTTT
CASSLGQGRTDTQYF
>TRBJ2-1|TRBV6-2/TRBV6-3|once|NA
TGTGCCAGCAGTTACTCGGACAGAGGGAGCCAGGGTGAGCAGTTCTTC
CASSYSDRGSQGEQFF
>TRBJ1-6|TRBV4-1|NA|NA
TGCGCCAGCAGCCAAGCCAGCCAGGGTAACAATTCACCCCTCCACTTT
CASSQASQGNNSPLHF
>TRBJ1-1|TRBV5-1|NA|NA
TGCGCCAGCAGCCTGGGGCCTGCGGGCACTGAAGCTTTCTTT
CASSLGPAGTEAFF
>TRBJ1-1|TRBV29-1|NA|NA
TGCAGCGTTGTAGTCCGCGGAGCACTCTGGAAGACTGAAGCTTTCTTT
CSVVVRGALWKTEAFF
>TRBJ1-2|TRBV4-2|NA|TRBD1
TGTGCCAGCAGCCCCCTCGGGACAGAGAACTATGGCTACACCTTC
CASSPLGTENYGYTF
>TRBJ1-6|TRBV7-9|NA|NA
TGTGCCAGCAGCTTAGGAGGGCAGTGGAGTTCACCCCTCCACTTT
CASSLGGQWSSPLHF
>TRBJ2-3|TRBV7-2|NA|NA
TGTGCCAGCAGCTTAATGGGTGGGGGCAGACCCAACACAGATACGCAGTATTTT
CASSLMGGGRPNTDTQYF
>TRBJ2-7|TRBV7-2|NA|TRBD2
TGTGCCAGCAGCTTCGGCGGGGGGGCCGCCTACGAGCAGTACTTC
CASSFGGGAAYEQYF
>TRBJ1-4|TRBV6-9|NA|TRBD1
TGTGCCAGCAGTTTCCCGACAGGGGGGAATGAAAAACTGTTTTTT
CASSFPTGGNEKLFF
>TRBJ2-3|TRBV27|NA|TRBD1
TGTGCCACTCGACAGGGCTTGACTAGCACAGATACGCAGTATTTT
CATRQGLTSTDTQYF
>TRBJ1-1|TRBV6-5|NA|NA
TGTGCCAGCAACGAAGGGGTTGGTGAAGCTTTCTTT
CASNEGVGEAFF
>TRBJ1-4|TRBV5-5|NA|NA
TGTGCCAGCAGCTTGCGGGGTCTTACAACTAATGAAAAACTGTTTTTT
CASSLRGLTTNEKLFF
>TRBJ2-2|TRBV5-1|NA|NA
TGCGCCAGCAGCTTGGGTTCAGCGGGCGGGGAGCTGTTTTTT
CASSLGSAGGELFF
>TRBJ2-1|TRBV5-1|once|NA
TGCGCCAGCGGTCCCGGGGGCTACAATGAGCAGTTCTTC
CASGPGGYNEQFF
>TRBJ2-3|TRBV4-3|NA|TRBD2
TGCGCCAGCAGCCAAGAAGCGGGGGGTCTGTATTTT
CASSQEAGGLYF
>TRBJ2-1|TRBV5-1|NA|TRBD2
TGCGCCAGCAGCTCCGGGACTAGCGGGTTCAATGAGCAGTTCTTC
CASSSGTSGFNEQFF
>TRBJ1-2|TRBV28|NA|TRBD1
TGTGCCAGCAGTCCCCCCCGGGACAGCCACTATGGCTACACCTTC
CASSPPRDSHYGYTF
>TRBJ1-6|TRBV12-3/TRBV12-4|few|NA
TGTGCCAGCACTTGGGGCGAAAATTCACCCCTCCACTTT
CASTWGENSPLHF
>TRBJ1-3|TRBV5-1|NA|TRBD1
TGCGCCAGCAGCTCGGACAGGGGCAGTGGAAACACCATATATTTT
CASSSDRGSGNTIYF
>TRBJ1-4|TRBV28|NA|NA
TGTGCCAGCAGTTTATCGGGGGGTTCTAATGAAAAACTGTTTTTT
CASSLSGGSNEKLFF
>TRBJ1-5|TRBV6-5|NA|NA
TGTGCCAGCCAAAGGGACAATAGCAATCAGCCCCAGCATTTT
CASQRDNSNQPQHF
>TRBJ1-1|TRBV27|NA|NA
TGTGCCAGCAGTTCAACACCAGGGCGCACTGAAGCTTTCTTT
CASSSTPGRTEAFF
>TRBJ2-3|TRBV9|NA|NA
TGTGCCAGCAGCGCCTCCAACAGGGATACGCAGTATTTT
CASSASNRDTQYF
>TRBJ1-5|TRBV13|NA|TRBD1
TGTGCCAGCAGCTTAGGCCCGACAGGGTTGATTCAGCCCCAGCATTTT
CASSLGPTGLIQPQHF
>TRBJ1-1|TRBV5-1|NA|NA
TGCGCCAGCAGCTTGCCAGAGAACACTGAAGCTTTCTTT
CASSLPENTEAFF
>TRBJ1-5|TRBV5-6|NA|NA
TGTGCCAGCAGGTCGGCGGCTAGCAATCAGCCCCAGCATTTT
CASRSAASNQPQHF